Presented here are 8 T cell receptor beta chains from one specimen sequenced in a study of T cell repertoires in cytomegalovirus infection. One entry per CDR3 protein results from TCRdb running MiXCR on the reads. The table includes 400,000 or so distinct CDR3 sequences, 30% to 40% detected once. Sequences were obtained from PBMCs. The receptors come from a human donor in good health (CMV status not recorded). Some clones in this sample may be carry-over from other donors' samples.

The chain links TRBV5-5 to TRBJ2-3, with 8 positions matching TRBD2. Germline CDR1 is SGHKS and CDR2 is YYEKEE (reference sequence). The J segment lost 5 bases and the V segment lost 3 bases, leaving 5 bases of the junction unmatched. The CDR3 runs 14 residues. CDR3 sequence reads: CASSSAGGGDTQYF. The CDR3 DNA reads as TGTGCCAGCAGCTCGGCCGGGGGGGGAGATACGCAGTATTTT.

This clonotype was seen ten or more times. This chain links TRBV7-9 with TRBJ2-7; D ambiguous. There are 12 residues in the CDR3. Trimming took off 4 bases at V and 4 bases at J, with 8 bases between the two ends. Germline V lookup: CDR1 SEHNR, CDR2 FQNEAQ (reference sequence). CDR3 protein: CASSSYMYEQYF. The CDR3 coding sequence is TGTGCCAGCAGCTCTTATATGTACGAGCAGTACTTC.

The chain combines TRBV28 with TRBJ1-1, with no clear D. The V and J ends lost 5 bases and 1 base respectively, with 14 bases between them. The CDR3 runs 15 residues. CDR1 is MDHEN and CDR2 is SYDVKM in the germline V gene. CDR3 in amino acids: CASSEPAGWNTEAFF. The CDR3 DNA sequence: TGTGCCAGCAGTGAACCAGCGGGATGGAACACTGAAGCTTTCTTT.

This clonotype has a count of ten or more. The genes are TRBV7-2 and TRBJ2-1; possible D gene TRBD1, 5 bases. Germline-derived CDR1 and CDR2 are SGHTA and FQGNSA. The ends were cut back, 5 bases at V and 4 bases at J, with 9 bases in the middle. This CDR3 region has 13 residues. CDR3 DNA sequence: TGTGCCAGCAGCATGACAGTTTACAATGAGCAGTTCTTC. Translated: CASSMTVYNEQFF.

There are many counts of this clonotype. The chain employs TRBV7-6 and TRBJ2-3; 8 positions match TRBD2. V was clipped by 1 base and J by 2 bases; unmatched bases: 5. The germline V gene encodes CDR1 SGHVS and CDR2 FNYEAQ. The CDR3 is made up of 16 amino acids. CDR3 region: CASSLGRGGPTDTQYF. The CDR3 nucleotides read TGTGCCAGCAGCTTAGGCCGGGGGGGCCCCACAGATACGCAGTATTTT.

The V gene is TRBV6-5, the J gene TRBJ1-6, with TRBD1 as a possible D gene (5 bases). The CDR3 sequence is 16 residues long. Trimming stripped 2 bases from V and 6 bases from J, with 14 bases between. CDR1 is MNHEY, CDR2 SVGAGI, per germline. CDR3 region: CASSYIRDGGNSPLHF. The CDR3 DNA sequence: TGTGCCAGCAGTTACATCCGGGATGGGGGTAATTCACCCCTCCACTTT.

Of note for this clonotype: Mismatch with germline at one junction end may stem from a read error. CDR3 bases: TGTGACAGCAGCTCCTCCTACGGAGATACGCAGTATTTT. It specifies CDSSSSYGDTQYF. V and J are TRBV7-6 and TRBJ2-3; D is uncertain. The germline V gene has CDR1 SGHVS and CDR2 FNYEAQ. The CDR3 contains 13 residues.

There are many counts of this clonotype. The chain employs TRBV7-9 and TRBJ1-5, with D perhaps TRBD1 (6 bases). V was shortened by 1 base and J by 3 bases, with 7 bases between the two germline ends. In germline, CDR1 is SEHNR, CDR2 FQNEAQ (reference sequence). This CDR3 is built from 14 residues. For the CDR3, the DNA is TGTGCCAGCAGCTTAGGGACAGCCAATCAGCCCCAGCATTTT. Its protein product is CASSLGTANQPQHF.